This T cell receptor (beta chain) comes out of a study of beta chain features in type 1 diabetes. V dropped 3 bases and J dropped 1; count of bases not matched to a gene: 4. From germline, CDR1 is WSHSY and CDR2 SAAADI. CDR3 length: 17 amino acids. This clone was counted a few times. The antigen remains undetermined. The authors reverse transcribed all of the isolated RNA, so sequencing captured expressed TCRB transcripts. Assay: immunoSEQ multiplex PCR; the TCRdb copy retains only in-frame clones and omits some. The sample holds more than 300,000 clones, about a tenth seen once. Study-level results: Moderately but significantly shorter TCRB CDR3s were found in Type 1 diabetes patients in all four CD4+ subsets. Researchers reported that naive, central memory and Treg TCRB repertoires appeared more similar in patients than in healthy donors. When VDJ junctions were examined, type 1 diabetes patients showed fewer insertions and more deletions.

The collection from each donor was one heparinised blood draw averaging roughly 100 mL. Sorted CD4+ subsets: naive, central memory, regulatory, stem cell-like memory (CD45RO/CCR7/CD25/CD127/CD95/CD27 panel). Sample: central memory CD4+ T cells from blood. The chain uses TRBV10-2 and TRBJ2-3, with 13 bases lining up with TRBD2. This TCR was recovered from a man younger than 40 with type 1 diabetes. The CDR3 sequence is CASSDPGTSGGTDTQYF. For the CDR3, the DNA is TGCGCCAGCAGTGACCCCGGGACTAGCGGGGGCACAGATACGCAGTATTTT.